Presented here are 20 T cell receptor beta chains from one specimen sequenced in a study of identical twins. From the 5' RACE reads, TCRdb called clonotypes with MiXCR, one entry per CDR3 protein. Of some 1,600,000 distinct CDR3 sequences in the sample, under 35% were seen once. The sample taken for sequencing was cord blood. The receptor source for this set is a newborn girl in good health.

This clonotype was detected a few times. The CDR3 DNA reads TGTGCCAGCGGACATATCTGGCGGGAGCGATTCTACGAGCAGTACTTC. Its protein is CASGHIWRERFYEQYF. The chain recombines TRBV27 with TRBJ2-7, with TRBD2 identical over 7 bases. CDR1 and CDR2 from the germline V gene are MNHEY and SMNVEV (reference sequence). This CDR3 is 16 amino acids long. With 8 bases clipped from V and 3 bases from J, the junction kept 16 bases outside the gene matches.

The chain joins TRBV15 to TRBJ2-7, with D uncertain. The length of the CDR3 is 15 residues. Trimming took off 0 bases at V and 4 bases at J, with 13 bases between the two ends. CDR1 is LNHNV, CDR2 YYDKDF, per germline (reference sequence). Written as DNA, the CDR3 is TGTGCCACCAGCAGAGATCGGGCGCGATCTTACGAGCAGTACTTC. This translates into CATSRDRARSYEQYF.

The rearrangement links TRBV20-1 to TRBJ2-1, with 9 bases fitting TRBD1. V shed 7 bases and J 7 bases; nucleotides not matched to a gene: 11. Germline V gene sequence: CDR1 DFQATT, CDR2 SNEGSKA (reference sequence). The CDR3 spans 14 residues. DNA of the CDR3: TGCAGTGTCCGGGACAGGGATGAAAAAAATGAGCAGTTCTTC. Protein sequence: CSVRDRDEKNEQFF.

This sequence joins TRBV20-1 and TRBJ2-2, with 8 bases fitting TRBD2. V dropped 6 bases and J dropped 3; count of bases not matched to a gene: 6. The CDR3 has 14 residues. Germline V gene data show CDR1 as DFQATT and CDR2 as SNEGSKA (reference sequence). The DNA for the CDR3 is TGCAGTGCCCTCCTAGCGGGCTACACCGGGGAGCTGTTTTTT. It yields the protein CSALLAGYTGELFF.

This clonotype was found a few times. The chain couples TRBV5-1 to TRBJ2-1; 11 bases map to TRBD2. V gave up 0 bases and J gave up 13 bases; unmatched junction bases: 9. The CDR3 has 15 residues. Germline CDR1 reads SGHRS; CDR2 reads YFSETQ. This chain's CDR3 is CASSLEASGRRDQFF. For the CDR3, the DNA is TGCGCCAGCAGCTTGGAGGCTAGCGGGAGGAGGGACCAGTTCTTC.

The genes are TRBV27 and TRBJ2-4; D gene ambiguous. Trimming shortened V by 5 bases and J by 0 bases, and 20 bases separated the two germline ends. This CDR3 is built from 18 residues. Germline CDR1 reads MNHEY; CDR2 reads SMNVEV (reference sequence). Here the CDR3 DNA reads TGTGCCAGCAGTCCCGACCCCGGGCTCCCCCTAGCCAAAAACATTCAGTACTTC. This codes for CASSPDPGLPLAKNIQYF.

This sequence joins TRBV2 and TRBJ2-1, with 7 positions matching TRBD2. This CDR3 has 14 residues. Germline CDR1 is SNHLY and CDR2 is FYNNEI. Losses at the gene ends were 8 bases for V and 9 bases for J; bases not matched to a gene: 13. The CDR3 DNA sequence: TGTGCCAGCGATCGGGCGGGGGTGGTGGGTGAGCAGTTCTTC. Protein sequence: CASDRAGVVGEQFF.

The V gene is TRBV27, the J gene TRBJ2-1, with 15 bases fitting TRBD2. Judging by the DNA end, TRBJ2-7 fits better; the J call may be wrong. Per germline, CDR1 MNHEY and CDR2 SMNVEV (reference sequence). CDR3 length equals 20 residues. CDR3 region: CASTLGLAGGPGSSYNEQYF. The CDR3 bases are TGTGCCAGCACCTTAGGACTAGCGGGAGGGCCTGGAAGCTCCTACAATGAGCAGTACTTC.

The chain recombines TRBV3-1 with TRBJ2-7; D uncertain. The J call could be wrong; TRBJ2-5 is a better fit for the DNA end. This CDR3 is 15 amino acids long. Germline V gene sequence: CDR1 LGHDT, CDR2 YNNKEL (reference sequence). In nucleotides, the CDR3 is TGTGCCAGCAGCCAGGGCCTCGGCGGATCAGGGACCCAGTACTTC. Translation: CASSQGLGGSGTQYF.

This sequence joins TRBV20-1 and TRBJ2-4; a possible D gene is TRBD1 (5 bases). This CDR3 has 15 amino acids. Trimming shortened V by 5 bases and J by 8 bases, and 22 bases separated the two germline ends. The germline gives CDR1 DFQATT, CDR2 SNEGSKA (reference sequence). Here the CDR3 reads CSAPPQARKKDIQYF. The CDR3 DNA reads TGCAGTGCTCCGCCACAGGCTAGAAAAAAGGACATTCAGTACTTC.

The table lists this clonotype with many counts. The V call is TRBV7-9, the J call TRBJ1-4; 8 nucleotides line up with TRBD1. Germline V gives CDR1 SEHNR, CDR2 FQNEAQ (reference sequence). Trimming removed 5 bases from V and 5 bases from J; junction bases left unmatched: 4. This CDR3 is built from 14 residues. CDR3 loop: CASSRDRGNEKLFF. The CDR3 coding sequence is TGTGCCAGCAGCCGAGACAGGGGCAATGAAAAACTGTTTTTT.

The CDR3 sequence is CSARVAGEGRYNEQFF. CDR3 nucleotide sequence: TGCAGTGCTAGGGTAGCCGGGGAGGGCCGCTACAATGAGCAGTTCTTC. V gene TRBV20-1 combines with J gene TRBJ2-1; 7 bases are a match to TRBD2. Germline values: CDR1 DFQATT, CDR2 SNEGSKA (reference sequence). J lost 3 bases, V lost 3 bases, and 11 bases had no gene match. There are 16 residues in the CDR3.

There are a few counts of this clonotype. Here the CDR3 DNA reads TGTGCCAGCAGTTTATGGGGACTAGCGGGGATTCCCTACGAGCAGTACTTC. Encoded protein: CASSLWGLAGIPYEQYF. This chain uses TRBV27 with TRBJ2-7; 13 bases fit TRBD2. The CDR3 runs 17 residues. The germline gives CDR1 MNHEY, CDR2 SMNVEV (reference sequence). Trimming cost V 1 base and J 2 bases; bases outside gene matches: 5.

CDR3 amino acids: CASIRTRGVQETQYF. CDR3 bases: TGTGCCAGCATTCGGACTAGGGGAGTCCAAGAGACCCAGTACTTC. The chain joins TRBV28 to TRBJ2-5, with 7 bases identical to TRBD2. The junction had 9 bases not matched to a gene; V was cut back by 7 bases and J by 1 base. Looked up from germline, CDR1 is MDHEN and CDR2 is SYDVKM. This CDR3 comprises 15 residues.

This clonotype appeared a few times. The V and J genes are TRBV5-1 and TRBJ2-3; D is perhaps TRBD1 or TRBD2 (5 bases each). Germline V gene lookup returns CDR1 SGHRS and CDR2 YFSETQ. CDR3 length: 12 residues. V was shortened by 5 bases and J by 6 bases, with 10 bases between the two germline ends. CDR3 sequence: CASRGVSDTQYF. Here the CDR3 DNA reads TGCGCCAGCAGGGGGGTATCGGATACGCAGTATTTT.

In this sample, this clonotype turned up a few times. In DNA form, the CDR3 reads TGCGCCAGCAGCCAAGATCCAGCCAGGGGGACGCCGGGGGGCTACACCTTC. Protein: CASSQDPARGTPGGYTF. The chain links TRBV4-1 to TRBJ1-2, with 7 bases aligning to TRBD1. The CDR3 is made up of 17 amino acids. Trimming removed 0 bases from V and 8 bases from J; junction bases left unmatched: 15. Germline CDR1 reads MGHRA; CDR2 reads YSYEKL.

This clonotype has only one observation. The CDR3 nucleotides read TGTGCCAGCAGCCAAGTCAAAAGCCGCACTGAAGCTTTCTTT. This codes for CASSQVKSRTEAFF. This rearrangement joins TRBV14 to TRBJ1-1; no reliable D call. The CDR3 is made up of 14 amino acids. V was cut by 1 base and J by 4 bases, with 10 bases left in between. Germline values: CDR1 SGHDN, CDR2 FVKESK.

The chain joins TRBV21-1 to TRBJ2-1; the D call of TRBD1 is as the table states it, not checked on the DNA. TRBV21-1 is given as a pseudogene. The CDR3 loop spans 16 amino acids. CDR3 coding DNA: TGTGCCAGCAGCAAACCCCATGTACCCCCCTACAATGAGCAGTTCTTC. Residues: CASSKPHVPPYNEQFF.

The sample holds a few counts of this clonotype. This chain joins TRBV4-1 and TRBJ2-1; no definite D call. Trimming pared 1 base from V and 8 bases from J, leaving 18 bases between. The CDR3 length is 16 residues. Germline lookup yields CDR1 MGHRA and CDR2 YSYEKL. CDR3 sequence: CASSQAVRIMMDEQFF. Written as DNA, the CDR3 is TGCGCCAGCAGCCAAGCAGTAAGAATAATGATGGATGAGCAGTTCTTC.

This chain connects TRBV4-1 to TRBJ2-1; TRBD2 agrees at 7 bases. Germline lookup yields CDR1 MGHRA and CDR2 YSYEKL. V was clipped by 2 bases and J by 4 bases; unmatched bases: 8. The CDR3 has 16 amino acids. CDR3 sequence: CASSQFAGVTYNEQFF. In DNA form, the CDR3 reads TGCGCCAGCAGCCAATTCGCGGGAGTCACTTACAATGAGCAGTTCTTC.